The clone carrying this T cell receptor (beta chain) was seen more than once but under ten times. Its antigen is still unknown. TCRdb reprocessed the reads with MiXCR, giving one entry per CDR3 protein. The sample lists roughly 860,000 distinct CDR3 sequences; 32% were seen once. Trimming removed 1 base from V and 4 bases from J, with 10 bases in between. The CDR3 is made up of 13 amino acids. Looked up from germline, CDR1 is DFQATT and CDR2 is SNEGSKA (reference sequence). This sample was included in a study of T cell repertoires in cytomegalovirus infection. Overall study context: Newly reported HLA-C-restricted and thoroughly characterized HLA-B-restricted CMV epitopes were employed. Indications of both CMV infection and matching HLA type were provided by public TCR beta signatures. Whole-study results and caveats: Dominating the ex vivo response were HLA-C-restricted CMV-specific TCR beta clonotypes.

The chain joins TRBV20-1 to TRBJ1-1; the D is unclear. The TCR sequence derives from a human donor in good health (CMV status not recorded). Some clones in this sample may be carry-over from other donors' samples. Sequences were derived from cultured CD8+ T cells from PBMCs, sampled from culture after CMV antigen stimulation. DNA for the CDR3: TGCAGTGCTAGAGGGCCAGGCCGCACTGAAGCTTTCTTT. This codes for CSARGPGRTEAFF.